Below are 24 T cell receptor beta chains sequenced from a single sample in a study of T cell repertoires in ileal Crohn's disease. Clones were read by immunoSEQ multiplex PCR, and TCRdb kept only the in-frame ones, dropping some. The sample has about 12,000 clones, around four fifths seen once. Time point in this sample: neoterminal ileum biopsy at postoperative endoscopy, about 6 months after surgery. Input material: ileal tissue. All receptors derive from an adult with Crohn's disease.

The V call is TRBV13, the J call TRBJ2-5; D might be TRBD2 (7 bases). The DNA end is more similar to TRBJ2-7, so the J call may be wrong. The V gene's germline CDR1 is PRHDT and CDR2 FYEKMQ (reference sequence). The CDR3 loop spans 14 amino acids. CDR3 residues: CASSRGGGALEQYF. Here the CDR3 DNA reads TGTGCCAGCAGCCGGGGAGGGGGGGCCCTCGAGCAGTACTTC.

This clone came up once. Here the CDR3 reads CASSPPTGMGAEAFF. The DNA for the CDR3 is TGTGCCAGCAGCCCACCGACAGGGATGGGGGCTGAAGCTTTCTTT. The chain recombines TRBV11-3 with TRBJ1-1; 7 bases are shared with TRBD1. CDR3 size: 15 residues. Germline V gene sequence: CDR1 SGHNT, CDR2 YENEEA. J was trimmed by 6 bases and V by 5 bases; bases with no gene match: 12.

V is TRBV5-6 and J is TRBJ2-2; 9 bases are a match to TRBD2. V lost 1 base, J lost 7 bases, and 5 bases stayed unmatched. Germline V gives CDR1 SGHDT, CDR2 YYEEEE. The CDR3 sequence is 15 residues long. CDR3 amino acids: CASSLSPAGGGELFF. CDR3 DNA sequence: TGTGCCAGCAGCTTGAGTCCAGCGGGAGGCGGGGAGCTGTTTTTT.

The CDR3 DNA reads as TGTGCCTGGAAGGGGACGGGGGGTGAAGCTTTCTTT. Translation gives CAWKGTGGEAFF. The chain combines TRBV30 with TRBJ1-1; tentatively, D is TRBD1 (5 bases). The CDR3 has 12 amino acids. The germline CDR1 and CDR2 sequences are GTSNPN and SVGIG (reference sequence). V was trimmed by 4 bases and J by 7 bases, leaving 13 bases between them.

The genes are TRBV2 and TRBJ2-1; 11 bases agree with TRBD2. This CDR3 is built from 15 residues. Per germline, CDR1 SNHLY and CDR2 FYNNEI. V dropped 8 bases and J dropped 4; count of bases not matched to a gene: 7. This CDR3 is CASSDSGGGYNEQFF. The CDR3 coding sequence is TGTGCCAGCTCGGATAGCGGGGGGGGGTACAATGAGCAGTTCTTC.

V gene TRBV18 combines with J gene TRBJ2-3, with 12 nucleotides matching TRBD2. Germline CDR1 KGHSH, CDR2 LQKENI. V shed 3 bases, J shed 0 bases, and the junction held 7 bases outside the gene matches. The CDR3 extends over 18 amino acids. The CDR3 here is CASSPILAGGASTDTQYF. CDR3 sequence (DNA): TGTGCCAGCTCACCCATCCTAGCGGGGGGGGCGAGCACAGATACGCAGTATTTT.

This chain joins TRBV5-8 and TRBJ1-1; 7 bases are a match to TRBD1. With 0 bases clipped from V and 0 bases from J, the junction kept 5 bases outside the gene matches. Per germline, CDR1 SGHTS and CDR2 YDEGEE. This CDR3 spans 16 amino acids. CDR3 DNA: TGTGCCAGCAGCTTGGACCTGACAGGGCTGAACACTGAAGCTTTCTTT. Translating gives CASSLDLTGLNTEAFF.

V and J are TRBV2 and TRBJ2-5; 8 positions agree with TRBD1. CDR1 is SNHLY and CDR2 is FYNNEI in the germline V gene. The CDR3 covers 14 residues. Losses at the gene ends were 5 bases for V and 1 base for J; bases not matched to a gene: 3. The CDR3 protein is CASSRQGRQETQYF. In nucleotides, the CDR3 is TGTGCCAGCAGTCGACAGGGGCGCCAAGAGACCCAGTACTTC.

This clone has only a few counts. At the DNA level, this CDR3 is encoded by other sequences in the same sample as well. V gene TRBV29-1 combines with J gene TRBJ2-3; TRBD1 is a possible D gene (7 bases). Trimming took off 5 bases at V and 2 bases at J, with 14 bases between the two ends. This CDR3 region has 14 residues. Germline CDR1 and CDR2: SQVTM and ANQGSEA. The CDR3: CSVRAGGLTDTQYF. Written as DNA, the CDR3 is TGCAGCGTTCGGGCAGGGGGACTCACAGATACGCAGTATTTT.

The rearrangement joins TRBV2 to TRBJ2-7, with 9 bases identical to TRBD1. Germline-derived CDR1 and CDR2 are SNHLY and FYNNEI. The V gene end was trimmed by 4 bases and the J gene end by 0 bases; junction bases not matched to a gene: 4. The CDR3 is 15 amino acids. The CDR3 loop reads CASSARQGGSYEQYF. For the CDR3, the DNA is TGTGCCAGCAGTGCCAGACAGGGGGGCTCCTACGAGCAGTACTTC.

This clone was seen a handful of times. The V and J genes are TRBV6-1 and TRBJ1-4; no reliable D call. The length of the CDR3 is 16 residues. V dropped 1 base and J dropped 8 bases, with 17 bases sitting between them. CDR1 is MNHNS, CDR2 SASEGT, per germline. The CDR3 is CASSEGVGASGEKLFF. The CDR3 DNA reads as TGTGCCAGCAGTGAAGGTGTAGGAGCAAGTGGAGAAAAACTGTTTTTT.

This rearrangement joins TRBV30 to TRBJ1-5; 8 bases fit TRBD1. Trimming took 1 base from V and 6 from J; bases not matched to a gene: 5. CDR1 GTSNPN and CDR2 SVGIG come from the germline V gene (reference sequence). The CDR3 extends over 14 amino acids. Written as DNA, the CDR3 is TGTGCCTGGAGTGACGGCAGGGGGCCTCAGCCCCAGCATTTT. It encodes CAWSDGRGPQPQHF.

The gene calls are TRBV4-1 and TRBJ2-5; 10 nucleotides line up with TRBD2. The germline gives CDR1 MGHRA, CDR2 YSYEKL. The CDR3 length is 15 residues. V was pared by 2 bases and J by 5 bases, with 5 bases of the junction left unmatched. The CDR3 sequence is CASSQSGGARETQYF. The CDR3 DNA reads as TGCGCCAGCAGCCAAAGCGGGGGGGCCAGGGAGACCCAGTACTTC.

This clone was detected only a few times. The genes are TRBV18 and TRBJ1-1, with TRBD1 matching over 11 bases. This CDR3 contains 16 residues. The germline V gene encodes CDR1 KGHSH and CDR2 LQKENI. J was trimmed by 1 base and V by 5 bases; bases with no gene match: 6. CDR3 protein: CASSSGQGVSNTEAFF. DNA of the CDR3: TGTGCCAGCTCATCGGGACAGGGGGTTTCGAACACTGAAGCTTTCTTT.

The chain is built from TRBV7-6 and TRBJ2-3; 14 bases are shared with TRBD2. Trimming at V came to 6 bases and at J to 3 bases, leaving 5 bases not matched to a gene. The length of the CDR3 is 16 residues. Germline V lookup: CDR1 SGHVS, CDR2 FNYEAQ. CDR3 residues: CASSIGTSGSTDTQYF. The CDR3 nucleotides read TGTGCCAGCAGTATAGGGACTAGCGGGAGTACAGATACGCAGTATTTT.

The chain has TRBV5-1 and TRBJ2-1; TRBD2 agrees at 12 bases. The ends lost 3 bases at V and 7 bases at J; junction bases unmatched: 11. This CDR3 has 17 amino acids. Germline V gives CDR1 SGHRS, CDR2 YFSETQ. The CDR3 sequence: CASSSGLAGRFCNEQFF. In DNA form, the CDR3 reads TGCGCCAGCAGCTCAGGACTAGCGGGAAGGTTTTGTAATGAGCAGTTCTTC.

This chain joins TRBV5-1 and TRBJ2-6, with 8 bases lining up with TRBD1. Trimming took 4 bases from V and 1 from J; bases not matched to a gene: 7. CDR1 SGHRS and CDR2 YFSETQ come from the germline V gene. This CDR3 contains 17 residues. The CDR3 coding sequence is TGCGCCAGCAGCCCAGGGGGCGCGGGGTCTGGGGCCAACGTCCTGACTTTC. It is translated as CASSPGGAGSGANVLTF.

V gene TRBV5-1 combines with J gene TRBJ2-3; 9 nucleotides match TRBD2. The CDR3 is 14 residues long. J was trimmed by 4 bases and V by 3 bases; bases with no gene match: 3. The V gene's germline CDR1 is SGHRS and CDR2 YFSETQ. CDR3: CASSWGLAADTQYF. As DNA, the CDR3 is TGCGCCAGCAGCTGGGGACTAGCAGCAGATACGCAGTATTTT.

CDR3 in amino acids: CASNVAETVSPDTQYF. The CDR3 nucleotides read TGTGCCAGCAACGTAGCCGAGACAGTAAGCCCAGATACGCAGTATTTT. V and J are TRBV7-9 and TRBJ2-3; the D gene is possibly TRBD1 (5 bases). The ends were cut back, 7 bases at V and 4 bases at J, with 21 bases in the middle. From germline, CDR1 is SEHNR and CDR2 FQNEAQ (reference sequence). The CDR3 consists of 16 residues. Full variable domain (rest looked up from reference TRBV7-9 and TRBJ2-3): DTGVSQNPRHKITKRGQNVTFRCDPISEHNRLYWYRQTLGQGPEFLTYFQNEAQLEKSRLLSDRFSAERPKGSFSTLEIQRTEQGDSAMYLCASNVAETVSPDTQYFGPGTRLTVL.

The chain has TRBV5-1 and TRBJ1-2; no clear D gene. The germline V gene has CDR1 SGHRS and CDR2 YFSETQ. This CDR3 has 14 amino acids. V was clipped by 0 bases and J by 3 bases, with 9 bases between them. CDR3 in DNA: TGCGCCAGCAGCTTGGAGTGGGGAGACTATGGCTACACCTTC. Its protein is CASSLEWGDYGYTF. The full variable domain, rest sourced from reference TRBV5-1 and TRBJ1-2, is KAGVTQTPRYLIKTRGQQVTLSCSPISGHRSVSWYQQTPGQGLQFLFEYFSETQRNKGNFPGRFSGRQFSNSRSEMNVSTLELGDSALYLCASSLEWGDYGYTFGSGTRLTVV.

This chain joins TRBV2 and TRBJ1-1, with 7 bases matching TRBD1. J lost 2 bases, V lost 6 bases, and 9 bases had no gene match. Germline CDR1 SNHLY, CDR2 FYNNEI. The length of the CDR3 is 15 residues. CDR3 coding DNA: TGTGCCAGCAGGCCCGACAGGGCCCGAAACACTGAAGCTTTCTTT. Residues: CASRPDRARNTEAFF.

This chain uses TRBV19 with TRBJ2-1, with 7 bases that match TRBD2. The trim removed 6 bases at V and 4 bases at J, leaving 9 bases unmatched. CDR3 length: 15 amino acids. Germline V gives CDR1 LNHDA, CDR2 SQIVND (reference sequence). The CDR3 spells CASRLSGDPYNEQFF. CDR3 DNA sequence: TGTGCCAGTAGACTAAGCGGGGACCCTTACAATGAGCAGTTCTTC.

The chain has TRBV15 and TRBJ2-1, with TRBD2 identical over 12 bases. Germline loops: CDR1 LNHNV, CDR2 YYDKDF (reference sequence). J was trimmed by 10 bases and V by 1 base; bases with no gene match: 5. This CDR3 region has 15 residues. CDR3 in DNA: TGTGCCACCAGCAGAGGGACTAGCGGGGCTTTAGAGCAGTTCTTC. Translating it yields CATSRGTSGALEQFF.

This chain connects TRBV5-1 to TRBJ2-1, with 10 positions matching TRBD2. The CDR3 has 15 amino acids. CDR1 is SGHRS and CDR2 is YFSETQ in the germline V gene. The junction had 7 bases not matched to a gene; V was cut back by 3 bases and J by 7 bases. CDR3 sequence reads: CASSWTSGRTNEQFF. Here the CDR3 DNA reads TGCGCCAGCAGCTGGACTAGCGGCAGGACGAATGAGCAGTTCTTC.